This entry lists 9 T cell receptor beta chains sequenced from one sample in a study of shared clonotypes between healthy human individuals. TCRdb's copy holds only in-frame clones and misses some; the assay was immunoSEQ multiplex PCR. The table includes about 690,000 clones, 90% detected once. Sequenced material: memory CD8+ T cells from PBMCs. Specified subset: CD45RO+ cells pooled with CCR7-negative TemRA cells. The receptor source for this set is a man aged 18 to 29 in good health. Some clones in this sample may be carry-over from other donors' samples.

V and J are TRBV27 and TRBJ1-1; D remains unclear. Looked up from germline, CDR1 is MNHEY and CDR2 is SMNVEV (reference sequence). The V end was cut by 1 base, the J end by 0 bases, with 3 bases between. The CDR3 loop spans 13 amino acids. The CDR3 coding sequence is TGTGCCAGCAGTTTATACTTGAACACTGAAGCTTTCTTT. Its protein is CASSLYLNTEAFF.

V gene TRBV27 combines with J gene TRBJ2-1; a possible D gene is TRBD2 (6 bases). The CDR3 is 15 amino acids. Germline V gives CDR1 MNHEY, CDR2 SMNVEV (reference sequence). The ends were cut back, 2 bases at V and 2 bases at J, with 10 bases in the middle. The CDR3 loop reads CASSLGRRPYNEQFF. In DNA, the CDR3 is TGTGCCAGCAGTTTAGGGAGGCGACCCTACAATGAGCAGTTCTTC.

In its sample, this clone was seen once. The J gene is TRBJ2-5, the V gene TRBV11-2; D gene ambiguous. The CDR3 spans 15 residues. Deletions cut 2 bases from V and 0 bases from J, with 10 bases between. The V gene's germline CDR1 is SGHAT and CDR2 FQNNGV. The CDR3 DNA reads as TGTGCCAGCAGCTTACTAGGCAACTACCAAGAGACCCAGTACTTC. Residues: CASSLLGNYQETQYF.

V and J are TRBV7-9 and TRBJ2-1; D is undetermined. V lost 9 bases and J 4 bases, leaving 10 bases between the germline ends. CDR1 and CDR2 (germline): SEHNR, FQNEAQ (reference sequence). The CDR3 contains 12 residues. The DNA of the CDR3 is TGTGCCAGTGACGTAGGTTACAATGAGCAGTTCTTC. Protein product: CASDVGYNEQFF.

The chain joins TRBV27 to TRBJ2-1; a weak D match, TRBD2 (5 bases). This CDR3 is built from 15 residues. V was trimmed by 4 bases and J by 3 bases, leaving 13 bases between them. Germline loops: CDR1 MNHEY, CDR2 SMNVEV (reference sequence). The CDR3: CASSSKRVGYNEQFF. As DNA, the CDR3 is TGTGCCAGCAGTTCAAAGAGGGTAGGCTACAATGAGCAGTTCTTC.

The chain links TRBV11-2 to TRBJ2-7; D is possibly TRBD2 (5 bases). Germline V gene sequence: CDR1 SGHAT, CDR2 FQNNGV. This CDR3 is 15 amino acids long. V lost 5 bases, J lost 4 bases, and 18 bases lay in between. The CDR3, as DNA: TGTGCCAGCAGCGGTACTGTGCGGAGCGGATACGAGCAGTACTTC. The encoded protein is CASSGTVRSGYEQYF.

The chain combines TRBV7-9 with TRBJ1-2, with a tentative D call TRBD1 (5 bases). The CDR3 consists of 11 residues. The germline V and J ends were trimmed by 8 bases and 8 bases, with 12 bases remaining between them. Germline V gene data show CDR1 as SEHNR and CDR2 as FQNEAQ (reference sequence). CDR3 in DNA: TGTGCCAGCGGGGGGGGAGACGGCTACACCTTC. This translates into CASGGGDGYTF.

V is TRBV7-3 and J is TRBJ2-1; D is unresolved. The CDR3 is 15 residues long. Trimming stripped 5 bases from V and 4 bases from J, with 15 bases between. CDR1 and CDR2 (germline): SGHTA, FQGTGA. CDR3 in amino acids: CASSPSSSEYNEQFF. The CDR3 DNA follows: TGTGCCAGCAGCCCAAGCAGTTCGGAGTACAATGAGCAGTTCTTC.

This clone was seen a single time. The genes are TRBV4-1 and TRBJ2-7; the match to TRBD1 covers 7 bases. Germline values: CDR1 MGHRA, CDR2 YSYEKL. Trimming removed 2 bases from V and 6 bases from J; junction bases left unmatched: 4. The CDR3 is 13 amino acids. CDR3 DNA sequence: TGCGCCAGCAGCCAAACAGGGGCGGGCGAGCAGTACTTC. It encodes CASSQTGAGEQYF.